The T cell receptor (beta chain) under discussion was sequenced for a study of blood T cell repertoires in COVID-19. Turning to the study itself: Acute and convalescent COVID-19 samples came from the United States, Italy and Spain.

The germline V gene encodes CDR1 MDHEN and CDR2 SYDVKM. The CDR3 runs 11 residues. The germline V and J ends were trimmed by 4 bases and 9 bases, with 8 bases remaining between them. Methods used by the authors: Amplification of reference gene primers was used by the study to estimate nucleated cell counts. This table comes from immunoSEQ multiplex PCR, and its TCRdb copy is limited to in-frame clones, with some not included. V and J calls and clone size are those listed in that table; D and trimming were worked out from the DNA. In the table there are 25,000 to 35,000 clones, roughly four fifths of which are singletons.

This TCR was sampled from a man between 70 and 80 years old with active COVID-19. Sequencing used peripheral blood. This chain links TRBV28 with TRBJ2-3; no clear D. CDR3 sequence (DNA): TGTGCCAGCAGTTCCCCAGCGACGCAGTATTTT. This encodes CASSSPATQYF.